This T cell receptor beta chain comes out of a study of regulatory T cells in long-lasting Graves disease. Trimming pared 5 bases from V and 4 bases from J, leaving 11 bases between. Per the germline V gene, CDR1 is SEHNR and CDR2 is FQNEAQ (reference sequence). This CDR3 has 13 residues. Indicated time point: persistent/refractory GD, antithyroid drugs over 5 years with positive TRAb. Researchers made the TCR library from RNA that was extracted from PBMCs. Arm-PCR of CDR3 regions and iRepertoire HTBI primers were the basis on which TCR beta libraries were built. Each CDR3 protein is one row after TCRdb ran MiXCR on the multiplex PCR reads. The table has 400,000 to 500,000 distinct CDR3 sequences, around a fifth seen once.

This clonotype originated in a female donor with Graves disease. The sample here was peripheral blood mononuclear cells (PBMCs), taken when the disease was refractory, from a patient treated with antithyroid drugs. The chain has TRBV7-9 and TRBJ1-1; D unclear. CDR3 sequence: CASSTLQTTEAFF. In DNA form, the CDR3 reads TGTGCCAGCAGCACGTTACAGACCACTGAAGCTTTCTTT.